This T cell receptor (beta chain) was observed in a study of tumor and adjacent non-tumor tissue in lung cancer. Study information: There were 11 to 13 adenocarcinoma, a couple of squamous cell carcinoma and 1 small cell lung cancer cases. Samples averaged about 3.8 million productive TCRbeta reads each.

This CDR3 has 14 amino acids. From germline, CDR1 is MNHNS and CDR2 SASEGT. J was trimmed by 5 bases and V by 4 bases; bases with no gene match: 8. A modified ARM-PCR protocol with three rounds of nested PCR amplified TCRbeta. MiXCR, run by TCRdb on the multiplex PCR reads, gives a single entry per CDR3 protein. The data hold roughly 220,000 distinct CDR3 sequences, with 60% to 85% observed a single time. Points from the study as a whole: TCR diversity was significantly greater in tumor than normal lung tissue. Normal lung showed higher cumulative top 100 clone frequency than tumor.

This sample's RNA came from whole unsorted tissue. This clonotype was counted between two and nine times. Antigen: not known. The TCR was taken from a man in his sixties with non-small cell lung cancer. The sample comprised lung tumor tissue. The chain recombines TRBV6-1 with TRBJ2-7; 7 nucleotides line up with TRBD1. CDR3 sequence reads: CASSVQTGWDEQYF. Here the CDR3 DNA reads TGTGCCAGCAGTGTTCAGACAGGGTGGGACGAGCAGTACTTC.